This T cell receptor (beta chain) was recovered during a study of OX40 agonist ivuxolimab in advanced cancers. As for the study in general: An agonistic human IgG2 monoclonal antibody against OX40 (CD134) was given.

TCRdb's table, derived via immunoSEQ multiplex PCR, lists solely in-frame clones and lacks some. The sample holds about 64,000 clones, about 90% seen once. V lost 5 bases, J lost 6 bases, and 8 bases lay in between. Germline-derived CDR1 and CDR2 are SNHLY and FYNNEI. The CDR3 is 12 amino acids. The sequencing used CD4+ or CD8+ T cells sorted from blood, collected in a trial of the OX40 agonist ivuxolimab. The origin of this receptor is an adult with an advanced solid tumor such as melanoma, head and neck, liver or kidney cancer. V usage is TRBV2 and J usage is TRBJ1-5; D ambiguous. The CDR3 region is CASSTDRQPQHF. Written as DNA, the CDR3 is TGTGCCAGCAGTACGGACCGTCAGCCCCAGCATTTT.